Shown below are 22 T cell receptor beta chains from a single sample sequenced in a study of blood T cell repertoires in COVID-19. Only in-frame clones appear in the TCRdb table, and some are missing; sequencing was by immunoSEQ multiplex PCR. The sample lists over 100,000 clones, 87% occurring once. Material: peripheral blood. The receptors here all came from a man aged 50-59 years with active COVID-19.

The rearrangement links TRBV3-1 (or the pseudogene TRBV3-2) to TRBJ2-7, with a tentative D call TRBD1 (5 bases). CDR3 size: 13 residues. V was shortened by 1 base and J by 5 bases, with 9 bases between the two germline ends. Germline V lookup: CDR1 LGHDT, CDR2 YNNKEL (reference sequence). CDR3 bases: TGTGCCAGCAGCCAAGCCCAGGGTAACGAGCAGTACTTC. Translating gives CASSQAQGNEQYF.

This clone was detected a few times. This sequence joins TRBV7-9 and TRBJ2-2; D may be TRBD2 (5 bases). The length of the CDR3 is 13 residues. Between the trimmed V and J ends, which lost 3 bases and 6 bases, there was a span of 8 bases. The germline V gene encodes CDR1 SEHNR and CDR2 FQNEAQ (reference sequence). CDR3 coding DNA: TGTGCCAGCAGCTTCGGGGTCTCCGGGGAGCTGTTTTTT. Amino acids: CASSFGVSGELFF.

The chain employs TRBV5-1 and TRBJ2-7; possible D gene TRBD1, 5 bases. The germline V gene has CDR1 SGHRS and CDR2 YFSETQ. CDR3 length: 13 amino acids. The V and J ends lost 4 bases and 0 bases respectively, with 8 bases between them. The CDR3 DNA is TGCGCCAGCAGCCAGGGTTCCTCCTACGAGCAGTACTTC. Its translation: CASSQGSSYEQYF. The full variable domain, completed using reference TRBV5-1 and TRBJ2-7, is KAGVTQTPRYLIKTRGQQVTLSCSPISGHRSVSWYQQTPGQGLQFLFEYFSETQRNKGNFPGRFSGRQFSNSRSEMNVSTLELGDSALYLCASSQGSSYEQYFGPGTRLTVT.

The V and J genes are TRBV9 and TRBJ2-7, with D maybe TRBD2 (6 bases). This CDR3 has 14 amino acids. V lost 3 bases, J lost 12 bases, and 22 bases lay in between. Per the germline V gene, CDR1 is SGDLS and CDR2 is YYNGEE. CDR3 loop: CASSASSRDSVLYF. The CDR3, as DNA: TGTGCCAGCAGCGCCTCCTCCCGGGACTCCGTTCTGTACTTC.

The rearrangement joins TRBV11-2 to TRBJ2-7; TRBD2 matches 7 bases. The CDR3 totals 11 residues. The trim removed 4 bases at V and 7 bases at J, leaving 1 base unmatched. Germline V gene sequence: CDR1 SGHAT, CDR2 FQNNGV. The CDR3 region has the DNA TGTGCCAGCAGCTCCGGGGGGGAGCAGTACTTC. It yields the protein CASSSGGEQYF.

The gene calls are TRBV3-1 (or the pseudogene TRBV3-2) and TRBJ1-6, with D possibly matching TRBD1 (6 bases). CDR3 size: 15 residues. CDR1 LGHDT and CDR2 YNNKEL come from the germline V gene (reference sequence). V lost 2 bases and J lost 10, with 15 bases in between. The CDR3 protein is CASSQLRGAESPLHF. For the CDR3, the DNA is TGTGCCAGCAGCCAACTACGGGGGGCCGAATCACCCCTCCACTTT.

The rearrangement links TRBV15 to TRBJ1-2; D may be TRBD1 (6 bases). V lost 2 bases, J lost 6 bases, and 13 bases lay in between. Germline loops: CDR1 LNHNV, CDR2 YYDKDF (reference sequence). The length of the CDR3 is 14 residues. The CDR3 DNA is TGTGCCACCAGCAGACTTGGGGGCCCGAATGGCTACACCTTC. Protein: CATSRLGGPNGYTF.

This clone was detected a few times. The rearrangement links TRBV18 to TRBJ1-1, with a weak D call TRBD1 (5 bases). V gave up 1 base and J gave up 7 bases, with 16 bases separating them. Germline assignment: CDR1 KGHSH and CDR2 LQKENI. The CDR3 consists of 15 residues. DNA for the CDR3: TGTGCCAGCTCACCACTAAGTTTAAGGGGTTATGAAGCTTTCTTT. Translation: CASSPLSLRGYEAFF.

This clone has a handful of counts. The CDR3 sequence: CASSSKLRGRRIAEAFF. The CDR3 bases are TGTGCCAGCAGCTCCAAGCTCAGGGGGCGCAGAATTGCTGAAGCTTTCTTT. This chain uses TRBV27 with TRBJ1-1; 8 bases line up with TRBD1. The CDR3 has 17 amino acids. In germline, CDR1 is MNHEY, CDR2 SMNVEV (reference sequence). V dropped 6 bases and J dropped 6; count of bases not matched to a gene: 18.

The V and J genes are TRBV11-2 and TRBJ2-7, with 7 bases that match TRBD1. Germline trimming cut 3 bases from V and 2 bases from J; bases unmatched to any gene: 16. The CDR3 has 18 amino acids. The germline CDR1 and CDR2 sequences are SGHAT and FQNNGV. The CDR3 spells CASSFRPTDRVATYEQYF. CDR3 sequence (DNA): TGTGCCAGCAGCTTCCGGCCTACCGACAGGGTGGCCACCTACGAGCAGTACTTC.

This chain uses TRBV7-8 with TRBJ1-6; no clear D gene. Trimming removed 1 base from V and 8 bases from J, with 15 bases in between. Germline CDR1 is SGHVS and CDR2 is FQNEAQ. CDR3 length: 16 amino acids. The CDR3, as DNA: TGTGCCAGCAGCTTAGAAGGTGCCGCACGGGATTCACCCCTCCACTTT. As protein: CASSLEGAARDSPLHF.

In nucleotides, the CDR3 is TGTGCCTGGAGTCCTGGGACAGGGGGCGGCACAGATACGCAGTATTTT. It specifies CAWSPGTGGGTDTQYF. V is TRBV30 and J is TRBJ2-3; 12 bases align to TRBD1. Trimming removed 2 bases from V and 1 base from J; junction bases left unmatched: 4. Germline CDR1 reads GTSNPN; CDR2 reads SVGIG (reference sequence). The CDR3 length is 16 residues. Full variable domain (missing parts from reference TRBV30 and TRBJ2-3): SQTIHQWPATLVQPVGSPLSLECTVEGTSNPNLYWYRQAAGRGLQLLFYSVGIGQISSEVPQNLSASRPQDRQFILSSKKLLLSDSGFYLCAWSPGTGGGTDTQYFGPGTRLTVL.

This rearrangement joins TRBV6-5 to TRBJ2-2, with 7 nucleotides matching TRBD1. This CDR3 is built from 14 residues. Trimming removed 7 bases from V and 2 bases from J; junction bases left unmatched: 4. Germline V gene data show CDR1 as MNHEY and CDR2 as SVGAGI. The DNA for the CDR3 is TGTGCCAGCAAAAGGGGGCCCAACACCGGGGAGCTGTTTTTT. This encodes CASKRGPNTGELFF.

The genes are TRBV24-1 and TRBJ2-3; TRBD1 aligns across 10 bases. The CDR3 sequence is 14 residues long. Germline assignment: CDR1 KGHDR and CDR2 SFDVKD. V lost 7 bases and J lost 3; bases outside the gene matches: 3. In DNA, the CDR3 is TGTGCCACCAGCCGGGGACAGGGGACAGATACGCAGTATTTT. This codes for CATSRGQGTDTQYF.

The chain employs TRBV2 and TRBJ2-1; D not resolved. CDR1 is SNHLY, CDR2 FYNNEI, per germline. V dropped 0 bases and J dropped 2 bases, with 17 bases sitting between them. This CDR3 comprises 18 residues. The CDR3 here is CASSEALRVAPAYNEQFF. CDR3 in DNA: TGTGCCAGCAGTGAAGCGCTTCGGGTGGCCCCCGCCTACAATGAGCAGTTCTTC.

This chain links TRBV6-4 with TRBJ2-7; 8 bases map to TRBD1. V shed 6 bases and J 7 bases; nucleotides not matched to a gene: 11. The CDR3 sequence is 14 residues long. From germline, CDR1 is MRHNA and CDR2 SNTAGT. CDR3 sequence (DNA): TGTGCCAGCAGCCCCGGGACAGGAGCCTTTGAGCAGTACTTC. As protein: CASSPGTGAFEQYF.

The chain combines TRBV7-9 with TRBJ1-1, with TRBD1 matching 9 bases. There are 14 residues in the CDR3. CDR1 and CDR2 from the germline V gene are SEHNR and FQNEAQ (reference sequence). The V segment lost 3 bases and the J segment 6 bases; nucleotides outside the gene matches: 5. The CDR3 loop is CASSLTGGSAEAFF. CDR3 coding DNA: TGTGCCAGCAGCTTGACAGGGGGTAGCGCTGAAGCTTTCTTT. The full variable domain, completed using reference TRBV7-9 and TRBJ1-1, is DTGVSQNPRHKITKRGQNVTFRCDPISEHNRLYWYRQTLGQGPEFLTYFQNEAQLEKSRLLSDRFSAERPKGSFSTLEIQRTEQGDSAMYLCASSLTGGSAEAFFGQGTRLTVV.

The chain is built from TRBV10-3 and TRBJ1-1, with 8 bases lining up with TRBD1. The CDR3 covers 13 residues. Germline loops: CDR1 ENHRY, CDR2 SYGVKD. Losses at the gene ends were 6 bases for V and 1 base for J; bases not matched to a gene: 1. The CDR3 loop is CAISDRGNTEAFF. For the CDR3, the DNA is TGTGCCATCAGCGACAGGGGGAACACTGAAGCTTTCTTT.

The rearrangement uses TRBV9 and TRBJ2-7; 10 bases are a match to TRBD1. Trimming removed 2 bases from V and 2 bases from J; junction bases left unmatched: 1. CDR3 length: 14 amino acids. The germline V gene has CDR1 SGDLS and CDR2 YYNGEE. As DNA, the CDR3 is TGTGCCAGCAGCGTGACAGGGGGCACCTACGAGCAGTACTTC. Protein product: CASSVTGGTYEQYF.

The CDR3 loop is CASSARGAVTDTQYF. As DNA, the CDR3 is TGTGCCAGCAGCGCGCGGGGGGCCGTCACAGATACGCAGTATTTT. The V gene is TRBV9, the J gene TRBJ2-3, with 8 nucleotides matching TRBD2. The CDR3 extends over 15 amino acids. With 3 bases clipped from V and 2 bases from J, the junction kept 5 bases outside the gene matches. Germline values: CDR1 SGDLS, CDR2 YYNGEE.

CDR3 residues: CASSFGTGGYEQYF. The CDR3 DNA sequence: TGTGCCAGCAGCTTTGGGACAGGGGGCTACGAGCAGTACTTC. This rearrangement joins TRBV5-6 to TRBJ2-7; 11 bases are a match to TRBD1. This CDR3 has 14 amino acids. Germline loops: CDR1 SGHDT, CDR2 YYEEEE. Losses at the gene ends were 2 bases for V and 3 bases for J; bases not matched to a gene: 1.

The chain recombines TRBV6-4 with TRBJ1-2; D ambiguous. This CDR3 is built from 13 residues. Trimming cost V 2 bases and J 5 bases, with 9 bases left between them. Germline lookup yields CDR1 MRHNA and CDR2 SNTAGT. This CDR3 is CASSDGGRYGYTF. CDR3 sequence (DNA): TGTGCCAGCAGTGACGGTGGGAGGTATGGCTACACCTTC.